The 8 T cell receptor beta chains below come from one sample, sequenced in a study of T cell repertoires in cytomegalovirus infection. TCRdb redid the calling of the reads with MiXCR, one entry per CDR3 protein. The sample contains a few hundred thousand distinct CDR3 sequences, 15% to 20% of which appear only once. Sequencing was done on a sample of PBMCs. These receptor sequences come from a human donor in good health (CMV status not recorded). Some clones in this sample may be carry-over from other donors' samples.

At least ten counts were recorded for this clonotype. J is TRBJ1-2 and V is TRBV27; TRBD1 agrees at 9 bases. J gave up 2 bases and V 4 bases, and 8 bases lay outside the gene matches. The CDR3 has 16 residues. Germline V CDR1 and CDR2: MNHEY, SMNVEV (reference sequence). The CDR3 bases are TGTGCCAGCAGTTCTCGGGGACAGGGTTCCAACTATGGCTACACCTTC. It is translated as CASSSRGQGSNYGYTF.

The chain has TRBV7-9 and TRBJ2-1; D is possibly TRBD1 or TRBD2 (6 bases each). The CDR3 sequence is 12 residues long. V shed 4 bases and J shed 15 bases, with 16 bases lying between them. Germline loops: CDR1 SEHNR, CDR2 FQNEAQ (reference sequence). The CDR3 region has the DNA TGTGCCAGCAGCTCCGCGGAGGGGGGTGGGTTCTTC. Translation gives CASSSAEGGGFF.

V gene TRBV20-1 combines with J gene TRBJ2-7; D is unresolved. With 3 bases removed from V and 5 bases from J, the gap between germline ends came to 11 bases. Germline values: CDR1 DFQATT, CDR2 SNEGSKA (reference sequence). This CDR3 spans 12 amino acids. The CDR3 reads CSARIWVDEQYF. The CDR3 DNA is TGCAGTGCTAGGATCTGGGTGGACGAGCAGTACTTC.

Only a few counts were recorded for this clonotype. The V call is TRBV6-1, the J call TRBJ1-2, with 7 nucleotides matching TRBD1. The CDR3 consists of 14 residues. J lost 3 bases, V lost 5 bases, and 6 bases had no gene match. Germline CDR1 reads MNHNS; CDR2 reads SASEGT. The CDR3 sequence is CASSYHDRDYGYTF. In nucleotides, the CDR3 is TGTGCCAGCAGTTACCACGACAGGGACTATGGCTACACCTTC.

This clonotype was observed many times. V usage is TRBV7-2 and J usage is TRBJ2-1; D is possibly TRBD2 (5 bases). In germline, CDR1 is SGHTA, CDR2 FQGNSA. The germline V and J ends were trimmed by 3 bases and 7 bases, with 16 bases remaining between them. The CDR3 runs 15 residues. CDR3 sequence reads: CASSFATSKLNEQFF. For the CDR3, the DNA is TGTGCCAGCAGCTTTGCTACTAGTAAGTTGAATGAGCAGTTCTTC.

This clonotype has ten or more counts. The chain joins TRBV7-2 to TRBJ1-2; possibly TRBD1 for D (5 bases). This CDR3 is built from 13 residues. Germline assignment: CDR1 SGHTA and CDR2 FQGNSA. V lost 5 bases and J lost 8, with 15 bases in between. The CDR3 loop is CASSLLGVGGYTF. Written as DNA, the CDR3 is TGTGCCAGCAGCCTCTTGGGGGTGGGCGGCTACACCTTC. Complete variable domain (other parts from reference TRBV7-2 and TRBJ1-2): GAGVSQSPSNKVTEKGKDVELRCDPISGHTALYWYRQSLGQGLEFLIYFQGNSAPDKSGLPSDRFSAERTGGSVSTLTIQRTQQEDSAVYLCASSLLGVGGYTFGSGTRLTVV.

This clonotype was recorded a few times. V usage is TRBV6-6 and J usage is TRBJ1-5; tentative D call: TRBD1 (5 bases). Germline CDR1 reads MNHNY; CDR2 reads SVGAGI (reference sequence). The CDR3 is made up of 10 amino acids. In DNA, the CDR3 is TGTGCGGGGCGGTATTACCCCCAGCATTTT. It translates to CAGRYYPQHF.

A note on this clonotype: Being one base from a much bigger clone, this may be a read error. The V gene is TRBV7-2, the J gene TRBJ2-7; 10 positions agree with TRBD1. The germline gives CDR1 SGHTA, CDR2 FQGNSA. The V gene end was trimmed by 8 bases and the J gene end by 6 bases; junction bases not matched to a gene: 10. The CDR3 is made up of 14 amino acids. This CDR3 reads CASRAGTGVGEQYF. The CDR3 nucleotides read TGTGCCAGCCGCGCCGGGACAGGGGTCGGCGAGCAGTACTTC.